The present TCR beta chain was sequenced within a study of early T cells in non-severe SARS-CoV-2 infection. The overall study: Sequencing used unsorted whole-blood bulk RNA, so chains lack pairing. Study results and limitations: Matches to VDJdb favored anti-spike CD8 responses and missed private and CD4 specificities.

This clonotype turned up a few times. As yet, its antigen is unknown. The CDR3 spans 16 residues. Trimming cost V 1 base and J 7 bases, with 17 bases left between them. Germline values: CDR1 SGHNT, CDR2 YYREEE (reference sequence). The protocol attached unique molecular identifiers to individual cDNA molecules. A single record per CDR3 protein comes from TCRdb applying MiXCR to the 5' RACE reads. This table has around 93,000 distinct CDR3 sequences, more than 10% appearing once. The chain uses TRBV5-4 and TRBJ1-4; unclear D gene. The material sequenced was whole blood, taken at baseline. This receptor was obtained from an adult who was a healthcare worker with PCR-confirmed SARS-CoV-2 infection or an uninfected control (not recorded which). CDR3 region: CASSLSNRGKGEKLFF. In nucleotides, the CDR3 is TGTGCCAGCAGCTTGAGCAATCGAGGGAAGGGTGAAAAACTGTTTTTT.